The 15 T cell receptor beta chains below were found in one sample sequenced in a study of T cell repertoires in cytomegalovirus infection. One entry per CDR3 protein results from TCRdb running MiXCR on the reads. The sample yields fewer than 950,000 distinct CDR3 sequences, about 31% seen once. These receptors have no known antigen. The material was cultured CD8+ T cells from PBMCs, obtained from culture after CMV antigen stimulation. These receptors were obtained from a human donor in good health (CMV status not recorded). Some clones in this sample may be carry-over from other donors' samples.

The chain employs TRBV7-6 and TRBJ2-5; D uncertain. The CDR3 sequence is 16 residues long. V lost 5 bases and J lost 4, with 20 bases in between. Germline-derived CDR1 and CDR2 are SGHVS and FNYEAQ. CDR3 protein: CASSPTPQALVETQYF. In DNA form, the CDR3 reads TGTGCCAGCAGCCCCACCCCGCAGGCGCTTGTAGAGACCCAGTACTTC.

This clonotype was observed a few times. The rearrangement joins TRBV6-2 or TRBV6-3 to TRBJ2-3; D unclear. The CDR3 sequence is 10 residues long. V lost 10 bases and J 6 bases, leaving 8 bases between the germline ends. Germline-derived CDR1 and CDR2 are MNHEY and SVGEGT. Written as DNA, the CDR3 is TGTGCCACCTTTGGCGATACGCAGTATTTT. This encodes CATFGDTQYF.

The chain recombines TRBV19 with TRBJ1-5; perhaps TRBD1 as D (6 bases). CDR1 and CDR2 from the germline V gene are LNHDA and SQIVND (reference sequence). The CDR3 is made up of 14 amino acids. The V gene lost 6 bases and the J gene lost 6 bases, with 15 bases spanning the gap. The CDR3 here is CASSPMGGGQPQHF. CDR3 bases: TGTGCCAGTAGCCCGATGGGGGGCGGTCAGCCCCAGCATTTT. Supplemented by reference TRBV19 and TRBJ1-5, the full variable domain reads DGGITQSPKYLFRKEGQNVTLSCEQNLNHDAMYWYRQDPGQGLRLIYYSQIVNDFQKGDIAEGYSVSREKKESFPLTVTSAQKNPTAFYLCASSPMGGGQPQHFGDGTRLSIL.

The V call is TRBV19, the J call TRBJ2-2; D call uncertain. The CDR3 extends over 14 amino acids. Germline loops: CDR1 LNHDA, CDR2 SQIVND (reference sequence). V lost 4 bases, J lost 4 bases, and 10 bases lay in between. The CDR3 sequence is CASSKVPSTGELFF. As DNA, the CDR3 is TGTGCCAGTAGTAAGGTCCCCAGCACCGGGGAGCTGTTTTTT.

The genes are TRBV19 and TRBJ1-5; tentatively, D is TRBD1 (6 bases). The CDR3 contains 15 residues. Germline V gene data show CDR1 as LNHDA and CDR2 as SQIVND (reference sequence). The V and J ends lost 7 bases and 3 bases respectively, with 16 bases between them. CDR3 protein: CASNPRDTNNQPQHF. The CDR3 nucleotides read TGTGCCAGTAACCCCCGGGACACCAACAATCAGCCCCAGCATTTT. Supplemented by reference TRBV19 and TRBJ1-5, the full variable domain reads DGGITQSPKYLFRKEGQNVTLSCEQNLNHDAMYWYRQDPGQGLRLIYYSQIVNDFQKGDIAEGYSVSREKKESFPLTVTSAQKNPTAFYLCASNPRDTNNQPQHFGDGTRLSIL.

Regarding this clonotype: A much bigger clone sits one base away, suggesting this may be a read error. The chain carries TRBV7-2 and TRBJ1-1; D unclear. With 0 bases removed from V and 8 bases from J, the gap between germline ends came to 10 bases. Germline V gives CDR1 SGHTA, CDR2 FQGNSA. There are 13 residues in the CDR3. The CDR3 region is CASSLAGGKEAFF. Here the CDR3 DNA reads TGTGCCAGCAGCTTAGCAGGTGGCAAGGAAGCTTTCTTT. The full variable domain, rest sourced from reference TRBV7-2 and TRBJ1-1, is GAGVSQSPSNKVTEKGKDVELRCDPISGHTALYWYRQSLGQGLEFLIYFQGNSAPDKSGLPSDRFSAERTGGSVSTLTIQRTQQEDSAVYLCASSLAGGKEAFFGQGTRLTVV.

The CDR3 here is CASSANGQGGYTQYF. The CDR3 bases are TGTGCCAGCAGCGCCAATGGACAGGGGGGGTATACGCAGTATTTT. The chain employs TRBV9 and TRBJ2-3; 10 bases agree with TRBD1. V lost 3 bases, J lost 7 bases, and 8 bases stayed unmatched. Germline-derived CDR1 and CDR2 are SGDLS and YYNGEE. The CDR3 is 15 amino acids.

This clonotype turned up a few times. This chain uses TRBV6-5 with TRBJ1-3; the D is unclear. V gave up 8 bases and J gave up 6 bases, with 20 bases separating them. The length of the CDR3 is 15 residues. Germline CDR1 reads MNHEY; CDR2 reads SVGAGI. The CDR3 DNA is TGTGCCAGCCGCTTCCTCCTGGCTGGTGAAAACACCATATATTTT. It yields the protein CASRFLLAGENTIYF.

The chain combines TRBV15 with TRBJ2-1, with D perhaps TRBD1 or TRBD2 (5 bases each). The germline V gene has CDR1 LNHNV and CDR2 YYDKDF (reference sequence). CDR3 length: 16 residues. V was clipped by 5 bases and J by 1 base, with 15 bases between them. The CDR3 is CATSPLGVRSYNEQFF. CDR3 sequence (DNA): TGTGCCACCAGCCCGCTGGGGGTACGGTCCTACAATGAGCAGTTCTTC.

This clonotype occurred a few times. The CDR3 DNA sequence: TGTGCCAGCAGCAAACAGGGGAGGAACACTGAAGCTTTCTTT. Amino acid sequence: CASSKQGRNTEAFF. The genes are TRBV9 and TRBJ1-1; 7 bases line up with TRBD1. This CDR3 is 14 amino acids long. V was pared by 4 bases and J by 1 base, with 4 bases of the junction left unmatched. In germline, CDR1 is SGDLS, CDR2 YYNGEE.

This clonotype was seen only a few times. The gene calls are TRBV27 and TRBJ2-3, with no clear D. This CDR3 has 13 residues. From germline, CDR1 is MNHEY and CDR2 SMNVEV (reference sequence). Trimming left V 4 bases short and J 6 bases short, with 11 bases between. CDR3 sequence: CASSSRPSDTQYF. As DNA, the CDR3 is TGTGCCAGCAGTTCCCGTCCCTCGGATACGCAGTATTTT.

This clonotype has at least ten counts. The chain combines TRBV7-2 with TRBJ2-4, with D perhaps matching TRBD1 (6 bases). The CDR3 extends over 14 amino acids. V shed 9 bases and J shed 0 bases, with 12 bases lying between them. CDR1 and CDR2 from the germline V gene are SGHTA and FQGNSA. As DNA, the CDR3 is TGTGCCAGTCGACAGGACTTAGCCAAAAACATTCAGTACTTC. It codes for CASRQDLAKNIQYF.

The genes are TRBV6-1 and TRBJ2-3; weak D call: TRBD2 (6 bases). The V gene's germline CDR1 is MNHNS and CDR2 SASEGT. V was pared by 1 base and J by 6 bases, with 17 bases between. This CDR3 is built from 16 residues. The CDR3 loop reads CASSEESGLPWDTQYF. DNA for the CDR3: TGTGCCAGCAGTGAAGAATCGGGACTTCCCTGGGATACGCAGTATTTT.

A remark on this clonotype: Given a much more abundant clone one base away, this may be a read error. The V call is TRBV7-9, the J call TRBJ1-5; D perhaps matches TRBD1 (6 bases). Trimming left V 1 base short and J 5 bases short, with 18 bases between. The CDR3 covers 17 residues. The germline gives CDR1 SEHNR, CDR2 FQNEAQ (reference sequence). The CDR3 DNA reads as TGTGCCAGCAGCTTAGTGAATCCAGGGGAACGCGATCAGCCCCAGCATTTT. Translated, it gives CASSLVNPGERDQPQHF.

This rearrangement joins TRBV19 to TRBJ2-1; the D call may be TRBD1 or TRBD2 (7 bases each). The V gene's germline CDR1 is LNHDA and CDR2 SQIVND (reference sequence). V was trimmed by 0 bases and J by 3 bases, leaving 15 bases between them. CDR3 length: 17 amino acids. CDR3 sequence (DNA): TGTGCCAGTAGTATAGAGGGGGGGAACAGGGGCTACAATGAGCAGTTCTTC. Translating gives CASSIEGGNRGYNEQFF.